The next 11 T cell receptor beta chains were all read from a single sample in a study of T cell changes during pregnancy in multiple sclerosis. The assay was immunoSEQ multiplex PCR, and TCRdb's table has in-frame clones only and misses some. The profile shows about 100,000 clones, around 93% of them singletons. The material sequenced was peripheral blood, taken after pregnancy. The receptors derive from a female donor with multiple sclerosis, enrolled in a pregnancy study.

The genes are TRBV5-1 and TRBJ1-5, with D tentatively TRBD1 (5 bases). Germline assignment: CDR1 SGHRS and CDR2 YFSETQ. V gave up 1 base and J gave up 0 bases, with 8 bases separating them. CDR3 length equals 15 residues. This CDR3 is CASSLYGGSNQPQHF. In nucleotides, the CDR3 is TGCGCCAGCAGCTTGTACGGGGGTAGCAATCAGCCCCAGCATTTT.

The chain has TRBV5-1 and TRBJ2-7; the match to TRBD1 covers 8 bases. The CDR3 covers 14 residues. Germline values: CDR1 SGHRS, CDR2 YFSETQ. V trimming: 2 bases; J trimming: 2 bases; junction bases outside the gene matches: 3. In DNA, the CDR3 is TGCGCCAGCAGCTTCCAGGGGGCCCCCTACGAGCAGTACTTC. This translates into CASSFQGAPYEQYF.

The J gene is TRBJ2-5, the V gene TRBV7-2; 7 bases line up with TRBD2. Germline CDR1 is SGHTA and CDR2 is FQGNSA. The CDR3 runs 13 residues. The junction had 3 bases not matched to a gene; V was cut back by 6 bases and J by 2 bases. The CDR3 DNA reads as TGTGCCAGCAGTTCTAGCGGACAAGAGACCCAGTACTTC. Residues: CASSSSGQETQYF.

The gene calls are TRBV28 and TRBJ2-5; 11 nucleotides align to TRBD2. CDR3 length: 16 residues. Trimming removed 7 bases from V and 5 bases from J; junction bases left unmatched: 12. Germline-derived CDR1 and CDR2 are MDHEN and SYDVKM. This CDR3 reads CASTPPLAGGGETQYF. Written as DNA, the CDR3 is TGTGCCAGCACCCCGCCCCTAGCGGGAGGAGGTGAGACCCAGTACTTC.

The rearrangement uses TRBV7-2 and TRBJ1-2; D might be TRBD1 (5 bases). The CDR3 is made up of 14 amino acids. Trimming took off 1 base at V and 8 bases at J, with 14 bases between the two ends. CDR1 SGHTA and CDR2 FQGNSA come from the germline V gene. The CDR3 nucleotides read TGTGCCAGCAGCTTAGATTCAGGGTATGAAGGCTACACCTTC. Amino acids: CASSLDSGYEGYTF.

This clone was seen only once. This chain joins TRBV5-1 and TRBJ2-1; 10 nucleotides agree with TRBD2. Germline-derived CDR1 and CDR2 are SGHRS and YFSETQ. Losses at the gene ends were 3 bases for V and 5 bases for J; bases not matched to a gene: 5. The CDR3 has 15 amino acids. The CDR3 coding sequence is TGCGCCAGCAGCTCGACTAGCGGGCCGAACAATGAGCAGTTCTTC. Protein: CASSSTSGPNNEQFF.

The chain uses TRBV7-9 and TRBJ2-1; 12 nucleotides align to TRBD2. V dropped 5 bases and J dropped 7; count of bases not matched to a gene: 9. This CDR3 contains 16 residues. Germline V gives CDR1 SEHNR, CDR2 FQNEAQ (reference sequence). In DNA form, the CDR3 reads TGTGCCAGCAGCCAAACCCTAGCGGGAGGGTGGAATGAGCAGTTCTTC. The encoded protein is CASSQTLAGGWNEQFF.

V is TRBV9 and J is TRBJ2-7; 10 nucleotides align to TRBD2. V was clipped by 1 base and J by 3 bases; unmatched bases: 4. The CDR3 runs 15 residues. The germline gives CDR1 SGDLS, CDR2 YYNGEE. The DNA for the CDR3 is TGTGCCAGCAGCGTAACCGGGACTAGCGTCTACGAGCAGTACTTC. As protein: CASSVTGTSVYEQYF.

The chain joins TRBV15 to TRBJ2-7, with TRBD2 as a possible D gene (5 bases). Trimming cost V 4 bases and J 4 bases, with 20 bases left between them. The CDR3 is 16 residues long. Germline-derived CDR1 and CDR2 are LNHNV and YYDKDF (reference sequence). Written as DNA, the CDR3 is TGTGCCACCAGCACCCGGTCAAGCGGCGTGTTTTACGAGCAGTACTTC. Residues: CATSTRSSGVFYEQYF.

The chain recombines TRBV28 with TRBJ2-3; TRBD1 matches 9 bases. The CDR3 contains 15 residues. J was trimmed by 3 bases and V by 4 bases; bases with no gene match: 5. CDR1 and CDR2 (germline): MDHEN, SYDVKM. The chain's CDR3 is CASSSPGQGTDTQYF. In DNA, the CDR3 is TGTGCCAGCAGTTCCCCTGGACAGGGGACAGATACGCAGTATTTT.

The gene calls are TRBV2 and TRBJ2-7; 8 bases fit TRBD1. The CDR3 sequence is 14 residues long. J gave up 5 bases and V 7 bases, and 10 bases lay outside the gene matches. Germline CDR1 reads SNHLY; CDR2 reads FYNNEI. The CDR3 DNA reads as TGTGCCAGCATAAACAGGGGGAAGTGGGACGAGCAGTACTTC. Translating gives CASINRGKWDEQYF.